A single sample is the source of the 21 T cell receptor beta chains below, sequenced in a study of metastatic and nonmetastatic thyroid tumors. TCRdb re-clonotyped the PCR reads through MiXCR. The table shows some 93,000 clones, with roughly 13% occurring only once. All patients were untreated before thyroid surgery. The sample taken for sequencing was blood. The receptors originated from a female donor with papillary thyroid cancer or a benign thyroid nodule (not recorded which). Some clones in this sample may be carry-over from other donors' samples.

With regard to this clone: This may arise from a read error, as a much more abundant clone is one base away. The chain has TRBV7-9 and TRBJ1-1; D remains unclear. CDR1 is SEHNR, CDR2 FQNEAQ, per germline (reference sequence). Trimming stripped 5 bases from V and 2 bases from J, with 12 bases between. CDR3 length: 14 amino acids. The CDR3 loop reads CASSPIMANTEAFF. In DNA form, the CDR3 reads TGTGCCAGCAGCCCAATCATGGCCAACACTGAAGCTTTCTTT.

This clone was seen repeatedly, ten times or more. V is TRBV19 and J is TRBJ1-5; TRBD1 agrees at 7 bases. The CDR3 has 13 residues. The germline V gene has CDR1 LNHDA and CDR2 SQIVND (reference sequence). The trim removed 7 bases at V and 4 bases at J, leaving 4 bases unmatched. The CDR3 protein is CASTLQGNQPQHF. DNA for the CDR3: TGTGCCAGTACCTTACAGGGGAATCAGCCCCAGCATTTT.

This clone was recorded a few times. A read error is possible here, since a much larger clone lies one base away. Other DNA sequences in this sample translate to the same CDR3. The V call is TRBV12-3 or TRBV12-4, the J call TRBJ1-2; perhaps TRBD1 as D (5 bases). V lost 5 bases and J lost 2, with 15 bases in between. The CDR3 contains 15 residues. This CDR3 is CASSPGGGGNYGYTF. The DNA of the CDR3 is TGTGCCAGCAGTCCGGGGGGAGGCGGCAACTATGGCTACACCTTC.

Of note for this clone: This may be a read error: a much more frequent sequence differs by one nucleotide. The chain carries TRBV7-3 and TRBJ2-3, with 7 bases fitting TRBD1. V trimming: 5 bases; J trimming: 7 bases; junction bases outside the gene matches: 15. Germline-derived CDR1 and CDR2 are SGHTA and FQGTGA. The CDR3 is 16 residues long. CDR3 in amino acids: CASSDTGTVPSYTQYF. The DNA for the CDR3 is TGTGCCAGCAGCGACACCGGGACAGTTCCTTCATATACGCAGTATTTT. The variable domain in full, completed from reference TRBV7-3 and TRBJ2-3, reads GAGVSQTPSNKVTEKGKYVELRCDPISGHTALYWYRQSLGQGPEFLIYFQGTGAADDSGLPNDRFFAVRPEGSVSTLKIQRTERGDSAVYLCASSDTGTVPSYTQYFGPGTRLTVL.

This clone was seen repeatedly, ten times or more. This chain uses TRBV7-2 with TRBJ2-7, with D uncertain. Trimming cost V 1 base and J 0 bases, with 4 bases left between them. There are 13 residues in the CDR3. Per germline, CDR1 SGHTA and CDR2 FQGNSA. The CDR3 reads CASSLDTSYEQYF. The CDR3 region has the DNA TGTGCCAGCAGCTTAGACACCTCCTACGAGCAGTACTTC.

This clone was observed at least ten times. J is TRBJ1-1 and V is TRBV14; D uncertain. With 1 base removed from V and 4 bases from J, the gap between germline ends came to 4 bases. CDR3 length: 12 amino acids. The germline gives CDR1 SGHDN, CDR2 FVKESK. CDR3 region: CASSQGLTEAFF. Written as DNA, the CDR3 is TGTGCCAGCAGCCAAGGTCTCACTGAAGCTTTCTTT.

V usage is TRBV12-3 or TRBV12-4 and J usage is TRBJ2-3; D is unresolved. The CDR3 loop spans 14 amino acids. With 8 bases removed from V and 0 bases from J, the gap between germline ends came to 12 bases. The CDR3 DNA sequence: TGTGCCAGCGCCTGGAAGGCTAGCACAGATACGCAGTATTTT. It is translated as CASAWKASTDTQYF.

Comment on this clone: Germline is not matched at one junction end, which may reflect a read error. This chain connects TRBV7-9 to TRBJ1-3; no definite D call. CDR3 size: 15 residues. Germline loops: CDR1 SEHNR, CDR2 FQNEAQ (reference sequence). CDR3 coding DNA: TGTGCCGGCAGCTTATCAAAGATCTCTGGAAACACCATATATTTT. It encodes CAGSLSKISGNTIYF. Full variable domain (outside the CDR3, taken from reference TRBV7-9 and TRBJ1-3): DTGVSQNPRHKITKRGQNVTFRCDPISEHNRLYWYRQTLGQGPEFLTYFQNEAQLEKSRLLSDRFSAERPKGSFSTLEIQRTEQGDSAMYLCAGSLSKISGNTIYFGEGSWLTVV.

This clone was seen ten or more times. The chain employs TRBV20-1 and TRBJ1-6, with 9 positions matching TRBD1. With V trimmed by 1 base and J by 3 bases, 4 bases remained unmatched. This CDR3 is built from 16 residues. Looked up from germline, CDR1 is DFQATT and CDR2 is SNEGSKA (reference sequence). The CDR3 spells CSARAGQGNYNSPLHF. In nucleotides, the CDR3 is TGCAGTGCTAGAGCGGGACAGGGAAACTATAATTCACCCCTCCACTTT.

In its sample, this clone was seen many times. V gene TRBV20-1 combines with J gene TRBJ2-2, with D possibly matching TRBD2 (5 bases). Germline CDR1 reads DFQATT; CDR2 reads SNEGSKA (reference sequence). V was cut by 3 bases and J by 1 base, with 9 bases left in between. This CDR3 is 14 amino acids long. The CDR3 region is CSARVGKNTGELFF. The CDR3 DNA reads as TGCAGTGCTAGGGTCGGGAAGAACACCGGGGAGCTGTTTTTT.

This clone was seen ten or more times. J is TRBJ1-1 and V is TRBV7-2; D is uncertain. Germline V lookup: CDR1 SGHTA, CDR2 FQGNSA. The CDR3 is 15 residues long. V was cut by 2 bases and J by 4 bases, with 14 bases left in between. CDR3 bases: TGTGCCAGCAGCTTACCGTACGTCAGGCGCACTGAAGCTTTCTTT. The encoded protein is CASSLPYVRRTEAFF.

The table lists this clone with a few counts. Since a much larger clone is just one base distant, this may be a read error. The sample holds other DNA sequences that translate to the same CDR3. The chain recombines TRBV19 with TRBJ2-1, with TRBD2 matching over 8 bases. There are 15 residues in the CDR3. Germline values: CDR1 LNHDA, CDR2 SQIVND (reference sequence). V lost 9 bases and J lost 7; bases outside the gene matches: 14. Here the CDR3 DNA reads TGTGCCAGCATGGGAGTGGGGACTAGTAGAAATGAGCAGTTCTTC. Translated: CASMGVGTSRNEQFF.

This clone occurred a few times. The chain links TRBV5-6 to TRBJ1-4; 10 bases line up with TRBD1. The germline V gene encodes CDR1 SGHDT and CDR2 YYEEEE. CDR3 length: 15 residues. The trim removed 4 bases at V and 8 bases at J, leaving 8 bases unmatched. In nucleotides, the CDR3 is TGTGCCAGCAGCCCCCTGGGACAGGGGAACGAAAAACTGTTTTTT. Protein sequence: CASSPLGQGNEKLFF.

This clone occurred many times. The genes are TRBV28 and TRBJ2-7, with 11 bases identical to TRBD1. In germline, CDR1 is MDHEN, CDR2 SYDVKM. This CDR3 comprises 16 residues. Germline trimming cut 7 bases from V and 4 bases from J; bases unmatched to any gene: 12. The CDR3 nucleotides read TGTGCCAGCACCCCGTCCGGGACAGGGGGATTTTACGAGCAGTACTTC. Amino acid sequence: CASTPSGTGGFYEQYF.

Many counts were recorded for this clone. V usage is TRBV12-3 or TRBV12-4 and J usage is TRBJ2-1; 10 bases are shared with TRBD1. The CDR3 extends over 17 amino acids. Trimming at V came to 6 bases and at J to 1 base, leaving 9 bases not matched to a gene. The CDR3 sequence: CASRPGQGVSSYNEQFF. The CDR3 DNA is TGTGCCAGCAGACCTGGACAGGGGGTTAGTTCCTACAATGAGCAGTTCTTC.

At least ten counts were recorded for this clone. V and J are TRBV7-2 and TRBJ2-7; 8 positions match TRBD2. The J segment lost 5 bases and the V segment lost 4 bases, leaving 7 bases of the junction unmatched. The germline V gene encodes CDR1 SGHTA and CDR2 FQGNSA. The CDR3 consists of 14 residues. In DNA form, the CDR3 reads TGTGCCAGCAGCTCACAGCGGGAGAGCCACGAGCAGTACTTC. This gives the protein CASSSQRESHEQYF. The full variable domain, with the rest looked up from reference TRBV7-2 and TRBJ2-7, is GAGVSQSPSNKVTEKGKDVELRCDPISGHTALYWYRQSLGQGLEFLIYFQGNSAPDKSGLPSDRFSAERTGGSVSTLTIQRTQQEDSAVYLCASSSQRESHEQYFGPGTRLTVT.

This clone was seen at least ten times. This chain links TRBV9 with TRBJ1-1; no firm D call. The germline gives CDR1 SGDLS, CDR2 YYNGEE. The CDR3 totals 13 residues. Trimming removed 2 bases at V and 1 base at J, with 6 bases between. CDR3 bases: TGTGCCAGCAGCGTCGCGACGAACACTGAAGCTTTCTTT. Encoded protein: CASSVATNTEAFF.

This clone was counted ten times or more. The V call is TRBV19, the J call TRBJ2-3, with D possibly matching TRBD1 (5 bases). The CDR3 has 14 amino acids. Trimming took off 3 bases at V and 2 bases at J, with 9 bases between the two ends. Germline assignment: CDR1 LNHDA and CDR2 SQIVND (reference sequence). The CDR3 loop reads CASSIQGTTDTQYF. CDR3 coding DNA: TGTGCCAGTAGTATCCAGGGAACCACAGATACGCAGTATTTT.

This clone was counted at least ten times. The rearrangement links TRBV7-8 to TRBJ2-1, with 7 bases lining up with TRBD2. The ends lost 1 base at V and 1 base at J; junction bases unmatched: 7. Germline CDR1 reads SGHVS; CDR2 reads FQNEAQ. The CDR3 has 17 residues. The CDR3 loop is CASSLEGRERSYNEQFF. CDR3 in DNA: TGTGCCAGCAGCTTAGAGGGGCGGGAGCGGTCCTACAATGAGCAGTTCTTC.

This clone has more than one count but fewer than ten. J is TRBJ2-1 and V is TRBV12-3 or TRBV12-4, with unresolved D. V was trimmed by 6 bases and J by 7 bases, leaving 13 bases between them. The CDR3 runs 13 residues. The CDR3 spells CASSLTPLNEQFF. As DNA, the CDR3 is TGTGCCAGCAGCTTGACCCCACTAAATGAGCAGTTCTTC.

The CDR3 region is CATSGRTIAEQYF. The CDR3 coding sequence is TGTGCCACCAGCGGGAGGACTATCGCCGAGCAGTACTTC. The chain carries TRBV15 and TRBJ2-7; perhaps TRBD2 as D (6 bases). In germline, CDR1 is LNHNV, CDR2 YYDKDF (reference sequence). The CDR3 has 13 residues. V was pared by 5 bases and J by 6 bases, with 14 bases between. Together with reference TRBV15 and TRBJ2-7, the CDR3 gives the full variable domain: DAMVIQNPRYQVTQFGKPVTLSCSQTLNHNVMYWYQQKSSQAPKLLFHYYDKDFNNEADTPDNFQSRRPNTSFCFLDIRSPGLGDTAMYLCATSGRTIAEQYFGPGTRLTVT.